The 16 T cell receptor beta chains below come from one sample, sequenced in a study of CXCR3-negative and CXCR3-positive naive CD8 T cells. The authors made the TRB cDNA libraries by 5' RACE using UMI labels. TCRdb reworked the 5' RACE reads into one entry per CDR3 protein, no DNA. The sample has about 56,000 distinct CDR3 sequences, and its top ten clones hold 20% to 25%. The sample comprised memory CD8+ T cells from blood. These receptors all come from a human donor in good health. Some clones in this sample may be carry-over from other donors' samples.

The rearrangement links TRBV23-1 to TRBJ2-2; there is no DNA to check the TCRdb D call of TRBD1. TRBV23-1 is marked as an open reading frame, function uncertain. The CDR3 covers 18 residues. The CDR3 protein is CASSQTPGTAPNTGELFF.

The chain's CDR3 is CSVEVGGAASYNEQFF. The V and J genes are TRBV29-1 and TRBJ2-1; TCRdb names TRBD1, which stays unverified in the absence of DNA. This CDR3 has 16 amino acids. Germline values: CDR1 SQVTM, CDR2 ANQGSEA.

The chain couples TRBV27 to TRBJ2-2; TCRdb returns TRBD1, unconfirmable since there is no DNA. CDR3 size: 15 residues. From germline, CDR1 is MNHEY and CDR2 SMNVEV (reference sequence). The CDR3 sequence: CASSWTGGDTGELFF.

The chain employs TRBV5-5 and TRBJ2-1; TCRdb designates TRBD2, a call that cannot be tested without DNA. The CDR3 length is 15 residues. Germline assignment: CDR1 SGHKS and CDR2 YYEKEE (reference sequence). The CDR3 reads CASSPQREVSDEQFF.

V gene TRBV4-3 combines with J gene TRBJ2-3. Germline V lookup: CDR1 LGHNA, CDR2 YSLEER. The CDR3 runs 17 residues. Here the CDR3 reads CASSQDPLGRITDTQYF.

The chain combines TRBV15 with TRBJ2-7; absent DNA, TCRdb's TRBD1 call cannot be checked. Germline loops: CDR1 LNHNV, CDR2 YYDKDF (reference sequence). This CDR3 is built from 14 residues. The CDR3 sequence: CATSSPGQNYEQYF.

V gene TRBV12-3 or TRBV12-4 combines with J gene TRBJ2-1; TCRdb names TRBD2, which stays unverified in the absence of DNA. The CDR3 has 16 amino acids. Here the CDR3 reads CASRPLAGGAYNEQFF.

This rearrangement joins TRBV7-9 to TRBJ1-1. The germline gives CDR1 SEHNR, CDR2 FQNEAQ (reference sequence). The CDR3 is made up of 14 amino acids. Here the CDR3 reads CASSLVGRDTEAFF.

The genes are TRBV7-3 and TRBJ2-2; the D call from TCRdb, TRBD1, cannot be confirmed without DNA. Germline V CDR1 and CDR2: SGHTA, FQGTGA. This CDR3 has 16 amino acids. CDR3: CASSSRDGVNTGELFF.

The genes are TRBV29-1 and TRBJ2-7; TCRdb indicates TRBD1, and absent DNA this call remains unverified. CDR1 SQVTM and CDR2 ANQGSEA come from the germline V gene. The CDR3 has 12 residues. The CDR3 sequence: CSVEGTAYEQYF.

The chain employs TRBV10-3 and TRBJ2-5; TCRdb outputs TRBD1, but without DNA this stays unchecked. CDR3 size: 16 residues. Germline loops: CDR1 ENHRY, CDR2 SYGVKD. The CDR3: CAISEPDRGEQETQYF.

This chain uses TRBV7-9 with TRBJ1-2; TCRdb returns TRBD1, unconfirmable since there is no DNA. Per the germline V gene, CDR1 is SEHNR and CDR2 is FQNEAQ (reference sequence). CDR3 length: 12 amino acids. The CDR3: CVTGGDNYGYTF. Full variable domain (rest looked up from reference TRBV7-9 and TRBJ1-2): DTGVSQNPRHKITKRGQNVTFRCDPISEHNRLYWYRQTLGQGPEFLTYFQNEAQLEKSRLLSDRFSAERPKGSFSTLEIQRTEQGDSAMYLCVTGGDNYGYTFGSGTRLTVV.

CDR3 sequence reads: CSVRDRSSYEQYF. V and J are TRBV29-1 and TRBJ2-7; TCRdb's D call of TRBD1 is untestable without DNA. There are 13 residues in the CDR3. Per the germline V gene, CDR1 is SQVTM and CDR2 is ANQGSEA.

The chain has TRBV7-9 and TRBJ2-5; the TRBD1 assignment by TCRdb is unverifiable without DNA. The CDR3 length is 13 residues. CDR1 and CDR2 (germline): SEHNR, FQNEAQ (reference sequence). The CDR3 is CASSQTGSETQYF. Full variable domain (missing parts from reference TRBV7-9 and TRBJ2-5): DTGVSQNPRHKITKRGQNVTFRCDPISEHNRLYWYRQTLGQGPEFLTYFQNEAQLEKSRLLSDRFSAERPKGSFSTLEIQRTEQGDSAMYLCASSQTGSETQYFGPGTRLLVL.

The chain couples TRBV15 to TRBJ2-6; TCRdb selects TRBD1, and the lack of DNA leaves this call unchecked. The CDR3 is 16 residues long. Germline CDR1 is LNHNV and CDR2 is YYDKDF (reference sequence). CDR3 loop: CATSRDKGTGANVLTF. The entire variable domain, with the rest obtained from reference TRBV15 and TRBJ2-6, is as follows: DAMVIQNPRYQVTQFGKPVTLSCSQTLNHNVMYWYQQKSSQAPKLLFHYYDKDFNNEADTPDNFQSRRPNTSFCFLDIRSPGLGDTAMYLCATSRDKGTGANVLTFGAGSRLTVL.

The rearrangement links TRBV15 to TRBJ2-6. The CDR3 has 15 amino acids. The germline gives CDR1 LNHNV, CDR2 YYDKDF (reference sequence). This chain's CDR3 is CATSKAISGANVLTF.